This entry features one T cell receptor beta chain sequence. Its cognate antigen is unknown. Specified time point: patch test 3, about 24 weeks after DPC sensitization. The treatment is: therapeutic diphenylcyclopropenone sensitization with weekly scalp DPC. The CDR3 extends over 16 amino acids. CDR1 is LGHNA and CDR2 is YNFKEQ in the germline V gene. V was shortened by 1 base and J by 3 bases, with 15 bases between the two germline ends. The data are from a study of human T cells and chemical hapten exposure. Study summary: Throughout a study of around six months, patients underwent weekly scalp administration of diphenylcyclopropenone doses. Study-level findings and limits: Following DPC sensitization, TCRs present above 1 in 1000 frequency showed no change.

Individual cDNA molecules received unique molecular identifiers in the library. Each CDR3 protein gets one entry after TCRdb re-called the RACE reads with MiXCR. The table records approximately 160,000 distinct CDR3 sequences, approximately 30% of them present only once. This TCR was sampled from a woman between 18 and 30 years old with alopecia areata. Some clones in this sample may be carry-over from other donors' samples. V and J are TRBV4-2 and TRBJ1-1, with D hard to call. The material was whole blood, obtained in connection with sensitization to the hapten diphenylcyclopropenone (DPC). CDR3 loop: CASSQVMIDQDTEAFF. The CDR3 DNA follows: TGTGCCAGCAGCCAAGTAATGATCGACCAGGACACTGAAGCTTTCTTT.